These 30 T cell receptor beta chains were all obtained from the same sample, sequenced in a study of blood T cell repertoires in COVID-19. The table came from immunoSEQ multiplex PCR; TCRdb's copy has only in-frame clones and leaves some out. The sample consists of some 130,000 clones, 80% to 90% of them appearing once. The source material was PBMCs or T cells enriched from blood (not recorded which). These receptors all stem from a woman aged 45-59 years who had recovered from COVID-19.

This clone occurred once. The chain links TRBV19 to TRBJ1-1, with 7 nucleotides matching TRBD1. The V and J ends lost 8 bases and 4 bases, in that order; junction bases with no gene match: 4. Germline V gives CDR1 LNHDA, CDR2 SQIVND (reference sequence). This CDR3 has 12 amino acids. DNA for the CDR3: TGTGCCAGTTTACAGGGGCGCACTGAAGCTTTCTTT. It translates to CASLQGRTEAFF.

The CDR3 spells CASSQGGGKNIQYF. The CDR3 DNA reads TGTGCCAGCAGCCAAGGTGGGGGGAAAAACATTCAGTACTTC. The chain carries TRBV3-1 (or the pseudogene TRBV3-2) and TRBJ2-4; possibly TRBD2 for D (6 bases). The germline V gene has CDR1 LGHDT and CDR2 YNNKEL (reference sequence). The CDR3 sequence is 14 residues long. The V end was cut by 1 base, the J end by 4 bases, with 8 bases between.

This clone was seen more than once but under ten times. This sequence joins TRBV19 and TRBJ1-2; D is uncertain. The CDR3 totals 13 residues. The germline V and J ends were trimmed by 2 bases and 5 bases, with 9 bases remaining between them. Germline lookup yields CDR1 LNHDA and CDR2 SQIVND (reference sequence). CDR3 residues: CASSIKTIYGYTF. CDR3 sequence (DNA): TGTGCCAGTAGTATAAAGACAATTTATGGCTACACCTTC.

The CDR3 spells CASSLDESHGTGGNEQFF. CDR3 DNA: TGTGCCAGCAGCTTAGACGAAAGCCACGGGACAGGAGGCAATGAGCAGTTCTTC. The rearrangement joins TRBV7-9 to TRBJ2-1; 8 bases agree with TRBD1. V trimming: 1 base; J trimming: 6 bases; junction bases outside the gene matches: 14. CDR3 length: 18 amino acids. The germline V gene has CDR1 SEHNR and CDR2 FQNEAQ (reference sequence).

This clone was seen just once. V usage is TRBV7-2 and J usage is TRBJ2-5; D gene unclear. Germline V lookup: CDR1 SGHTA, CDR2 FQGNSA. Trimming stripped 2 bases from V and 5 bases from J, with 15 bases between. The CDR3 loop spans 15 amino acids. The CDR3 bases are TGTGCCAGCAGCTTAAGCCTAGACTTATGGGAGACCCAGTACTTC. This sequence encodes CASSLSLDLWETQYF.

This sequence joins TRBV19 and TRBJ1-5; TRBD1 is a possible D gene (6 bases). The CDR3 covers 14 residues. The germline V gene has CDR1 LNHDA and CDR2 SQIVND (reference sequence). Deletions cut 5 bases from V and 6 bases from J, with 14 bases between. The CDR3 DNA follows: TGTGCCAGTAGTGCCGCAGGGGAGATTCAGCCCCAGCATTTT. It codes for CASSAAGEIQPQHF.

The table lists this clone with a few counts. This chain joins TRBV29-1 and TRBJ2-1; D not resolved. Germline CDR1 reads SQVTM; CDR2 reads ANQGSEA. The CDR3 loop spans 11 amino acids. Trimming pared 3 bases from V and 5 bases from J, leaving 5 bases between. The CDR3: CSVERNNEQFF. CDR3 nucleotide sequence: TGCAGCGTTGAGAGAAACAATGAGCAGTTCTTC.

V and J are TRBV9 and TRBJ1-4, with no clear D. Germline CDR1 SGDLS, CDR2 YYNGEE. The length of the CDR3 is 15 residues. With 0 bases removed from V and 5 bases from J, the gap between germline ends came to 11 bases. The CDR3 sequence: CASSVAEGGNEKLFF. The CDR3 DNA is TGTGCCAGCAGCGTAGCTGAGGGCGGGAATGAAAAACTGTTTTTT.

J is TRBJ2-5 and V is TRBV4-3, with 7 bases that match TRBD1. Germline CDR1 LGHNA, CDR2 YSLEER. After removal of 1 base from V and 5 bases from J, the junction contained 10 bases not matched to a gene. The CDR3 is 16 amino acids. The CDR3 reads CASSQGQGGLRETQYF. The CDR3 nucleotides are TGCGCCAGCAGCCAAGGACAAGGGGGCCTCCGGGAGACCCAGTACTTC.

This clone appeared a few times. The same CDR3 also results from other DNA sequences found in this sample. Here the CDR3 reads CASSRDRDEKLFF. CDR3 coding DNA: TGTGCCAGCAGCAGGGATCGGGATGAAAAACTGTTTTTT. The chain combines TRBV2 with TRBJ1-4, with D tentatively TRBD1 (5 bases). V lost 6 bases to trimming and J lost 6 bases, with 11 bases between them. Germline lookup yields CDR1 SNHLY and CDR2 FYNNEI. The length of the CDR3 is 13 residues.

The J gene is TRBJ1-2, the V gene TRBV6-4, with 7 nucleotides matching TRBD1. This CDR3 is 15 amino acids long. Germline V CDR1 and CDR2: MRHNA, SNTAGT. Losses at the gene ends were 2 bases for V and 7 bases for J; bases not matched to a gene: 10. The CDR3 loop reads CASSDPGTARSGYTF. The CDR3 DNA is TGTGCCAGCAGTGACCCAGGGACAGCCCGAAGTGGCTACACCTTC.

CDR3 sequence reads: CASTRPRQGEGYTF. CDR3 sequence (DNA): TGTGCCAGCACCCGACCCCGACAGGGTGAGGGCTACACCTTC. This chain joins TRBV27 and TRBJ1-2, with 7 bases identical to TRBD1. Germline trimming cut 7 bases from V and 8 bases from J; bases unmatched to any gene: 13. The CDR3 sequence is 14 residues long. From germline, CDR1 is MNHEY and CDR2 SMNVEV (reference sequence).

The genes are TRBV5-6 and TRBJ2-1; 9 bases align to TRBD2. Germline CDR1 SGHDT, CDR2 YYEEEE. The CDR3 is made up of 17 amino acids. With 0 bases clipped from V and 10 bases from J, the junction kept 14 bases outside the gene matches. The CDR3 here is CASSLVPSGVSVGEQFF. CDR3 DNA: TGTGCCAGCAGCTTGGTGCCTAGCGGGGTATCGGTGGGAGAGCAGTTCTTC.

The chain carries TRBV4-1 and TRBJ2-2; weak D call: TRBD2 (5 bases). CDR3 size: 17 residues. The germline V gene has CDR1 MGHRA and CDR2 YSYEKL. Trimming removed 0 bases at V and 7 bases at J, with 18 bases between. The DNA of the CDR3 is TGCGCCAGCAGCCAAGATGGAGCGGCTCCCCCCGTCGGGGAGCTGTTTTTT. It is translated as CASSQDGAAPPVGELFF.

The rearrangement uses TRBV19 and TRBJ1-2; 7 nucleotides match TRBD1. The CDR3 loop spans 15 amino acids. Germline loops: CDR1 LNHDA, CDR2 SQIVND (reference sequence). The V segment lost 5 bases and the J segment 0 bases; nucleotides outside the gene matches: 6. In nucleotides, the CDR3 is TGTGCCAGTAGTGCCGACAGGGCCTCTAACTATGGCTACACCTTC. Translated: CASSADRASNYGYTF.

The chain employs TRBV3-1 (or the pseudogene TRBV3-2) and TRBJ2-3, with 7 bases matching TRBD2. CDR3 length: 16 residues. CDR1 is LGHDT and CDR2 is YNNKEL in the germline V gene (reference sequence). V gave up 3 bases and J gave up 4 bases; unmatched junction bases: 10. The CDR3 region is CASSQTGDYPPDTQYF. The CDR3 DNA follows: TGTGCCAGCAGCCAGACGGGGGACTACCCTCCAGATACGCAGTATTTT.

V gene TRBV18 combines with J gene TRBJ1-5, with D possibly being TRBD1 (6 bases). The CDR3 consists of 14 residues. The V end lost 3 bases, the J end lost 8 bases, and 14 bases lay between the germline ends. Germline values: CDR1 KGHSH, CDR2 LQKENI. CDR3 coding DNA: TGTGCCAGCTCACCGGTGGGGGCAAAGGAGCCCCAGCATTTT. The encoded protein is CASSPVGAKEPQHF. Looking up the rest from reference TRBV18 and TRBJ1-5 gives the full variable domain: NAGVMQNPRHLVRRRGQEARLRCSPMKGHSHVYWYRQLPEEGLKFMVYLQKENIIDESGMPKERFSAEFPKEGPSILRIQQVVRGDSAAYFCASSPVGAKEPQHFGDGTRLSIL.

The J gene is TRBJ1-3, the V gene TRBV2, with 7 bases aligning to TRBD1. V dropped 6 bases and J dropped 0; count of bases not matched to a gene: 5. This CDR3 is built from 15 residues. Germline CDR1 SNHLY, CDR2 FYNNEI. The DNA of the CDR3 is TGTGCCAGCAGACCAGCAGGGGGCTCTGGAAACACCATATATTTT. Its translation: CASRPAGGSGNTIYF.

The V and J genes are TRBV19 and TRBJ2-1; no clear D gene. The CDR3 is made up of 11 amino acids. V was cut by 3 bases and J by 8 bases, with 5 bases left in between. Germline values: CDR1 LNHDA, CDR2 SQIVND (reference sequence). CDR3 DNA sequence: TGTGCCAGTAGTATTAATGATGAGCAGTTCTTC. It yields the protein CASSINDEQFF.

The count of this clone is one. V and J are TRBV5-1 and TRBJ2-1; D is uncertain. The V gene lost 3 bases and the J gene lost 0 bases, with 7 bases spanning the gap. The CDR3 is made up of 14 amino acids. Germline lookup yields CDR1 SGHRS and CDR2 YFSETQ. The CDR3 loop reads CASSSQLSYNEQFF. The DNA of the CDR3 is TGCGCCAGCAGCTCGCAACTCTCCTACAATGAGCAGTTCTTC.

J is TRBJ2-1 and V is TRBV18, with 8 bases matching TRBD1. This CDR3 is 14 amino acids long. The V gene end was trimmed by 5 bases and the J gene end by 8 bases; junction bases not matched to a gene: 8. Germline CDR1 and CDR2: KGHSH and LQKENI. The CDR3 DNA sequence: TGTGCCAGCTCAAAAGGACAGGGAGGCGATGAGCAGTTCTTC. Translating gives CASSKGQGGDEQFF.

This clone was seen once. CDR3 DNA: TGTGCCACCAAAGAGGGGGGGAGCTCGAACACCGGGGAGCTGTTTTTT. Translated: CATKEGGSSNTGELFF. The chain carries TRBV2 and TRBJ2-2, with a possible D match to TRBD2 (7 bases). This CDR3 has 16 residues. V dropped 10 bases and J dropped 0 bases, with 18 bases sitting between them. The germline CDR1 and CDR2 sequences are SNHLY and FYNNEI.

In this sample, this clone turned up a few times. This sequence joins TRBV19 and TRBJ2-1; 8 positions match TRBD2. J lost 5 bases, V lost 7 bases, and 4 bases had no gene match. The CDR3 is made up of 13 amino acids. Germline lookup yields CDR1 LNHDA and CDR2 SQIVND (reference sequence). In DNA form, the CDR3 reads TGTGCCAGTAACGAGCGGGAGAACAATGAGCAGTTCTTC. Its translation is CASNERENNEQFF.

J is TRBJ2-4 and V is TRBV10-2; 11 nucleotides align to TRBD2. Per the germline V gene, CDR1 is WSHSY and CDR2 is SAAADI. The length of the CDR3 is 18 residues. J was trimmed by 3 bases and V by 1 base; bases with no gene match: 8. CDR3 coding DNA: TGCGCCAGCAGTGAGTTGTTTAGCGGGGGGGCCGGCAAAAACATTCAGTACTTC. Residues: CASSELFSGGAGKNIQYF.

The chain recombines TRBV6-2 or TRBV6-3 with TRBJ2-3; 7 bases line up with TRBD1. The germline gives CDR1 MNHEY, CDR2 SVGEGT. The CDR3 has 15 amino acids. V trimming: 3 bases; J trimming: 0 bases; junction bases outside the gene matches: 3. Here the CDR3 reads CASSYRGQSTDTQYF. In nucleotides, the CDR3 is TGTGCCAGCAGTTATCGGGGACAGAGCACAGATACGCAGTATTTT.

This clone appeared a few times. The J gene is TRBJ1-1, the V gene TRBV6-5; D is ambiguous. The CDR3 totals 13 residues. V was shortened by 2 bases and J by 7 bases, with 11 bases between the two germline ends. Germline assignment: CDR1 MNHEY and CDR2 SVGAGI. CDR3 DNA sequence: TGTGCCAGCAGTTACAGTACGACGGGTGAAGCTTTCTTT. This encodes CASSYSTTGEAFF.

This clone was seen only once. V is TRBV11-2 and J is TRBJ2-7; 9 bases line up with TRBD1. The CDR3 loop spans 16 amino acids. Germline V CDR1 and CDR2: SGHAT, FQNNGV. Trimming removed 4 bases from V and 1 base from J; junction bases left unmatched: 8. The CDR3 region has the DNA TGTGCCAGCAGCTCACCGGGACAGGGACTGTCCTACGAGCAGTACTTC. Translating gives CASSSPGQGLSYEQYF.

This clone was observed a single time. The V and J genes are TRBV7-6 and TRBJ1-4; 7 bases map to TRBD1. Losses at the gene ends were 8 bases for V and 5 bases for J; bases not matched to a gene: 5. This CDR3 is 13 amino acids long. The germline gives CDR1 SGHVS, CDR2 FNYEAQ. CDR3 DNA: TGTGCCAGCCGGGACAGAGCGAATGAAAAACTGTTTTTT. Translated, it gives CASRDRANEKLFF.

The chain recombines TRBV4-3 with TRBJ2-2; D is undetermined. The V gene's germline CDR1 is LGHNA and CDR2 YSLEER. Trimming pared 1 base from V and 5 bases from J, leaving 11 bases between. The CDR3 contains 15 residues. The CDR3 is CASSQGSRITGELFF. For the CDR3, the DNA is TGCGCCAGCAGCCAAGGAAGTAGAATAACCGGGGAGCTGTTTTTT.

V and J are TRBV7-9 and TRBJ1-5; D perhaps matches TRBD1 (6 bases). CDR1 and CDR2 from the germline V gene are SEHNR and FQNEAQ (reference sequence). The CDR3 totals 16 residues. Trimming took 5 bases from V and 0 from J, leaving 14 bases between them. This chain's CDR3 is CASSPGTSHSNQPQHF. DNA for the CDR3: TGTGCCAGCAGCCCTGGGACATCTCATAGCAATCAGCCCCAGCATTTT.